This TCR beta chain was recorded in a study of CXCR3-negative and CXCR3-positive naive CD8 T cells. This CDR3 is 13 amino acids long. Germline CDR1 is SQVTM and CDR2 is ANQGSEA. Whole-study results and caveats: More hydrophobic TRB CDR3s were found in CXCR3-positive naive cells than in CXCR3-negative naive cells.

Worth noting for this clonotype: Its specificity is unknown.

The authors prepared UMI-labeled TRB cDNA libraries by 5' RACE. TCRdb re-called the 5' RACE reads, yielding one record per CDR3 amino acid sequence without DNA. Here the sample table reports 140,000 to 150,000 distinct CDR3 sequences. The TCR was taken from a human donor in good health. Some clones in this sample may be carry-over from other donors' samples. The material sequenced was naive CXCR3+ CD8+ T cells from blood. Regarding subset: CD45RO-CCR7+CD27+CD95- naive CD8+ T cells expressing CXCR3 (TNR3+). This chain connects TRBV29-1 to TRBJ1-2. The CDR3 loop is CSVAGHSNYGYTF.